The clone carrying this T cell receptor (beta chain) was observed at least ten times. Its antigen remains unidentified. The sample belongs to a study of human T cells and chemical hapten exposure. Turning to the study itself: Per-sample TCR yields varied mainly from small pooled library volume differences.

Points from the study as a whole: High-frequency TCRs, those above 1 in 1000, stayed the same after DPC sensitization.

Each CDR3 protein gets one entry after TCRdb re-called the RACE reads with MiXCR. There are some 46,000 distinct CDR3 sequences in the sample; about 4.5% occur only once, and 1.6% lies in the top ten. Per germline, CDR1 LGHDT and CDR2 YNNKEL (reference sequence). The CDR3 spans 14 residues. V lost 1 base to trimming and J lost 8 bases; unmatched junction nucleotides: 7. Noted time point: healthy volunteer bleed at 2 weeks. Total RNA was isolated from whole blood that had not been fractionated. The chain uses TRBV3-1 and TRBJ1-2, with 7 bases that match TRBD1. The sample was whole blood. The receptor was isolated from a female donor in good health. Some clones in this sample may be carry-over from other donors' samples. This CDR3 reads CASSQAEGGLGYTF. Here the CDR3 DNA reads TGTGCCAGCAGCCAAGCGGAAGGGGGCTTGGGCTACACCTTC.